This paragraph covers one T cell receptor beta chain sequence. Assay: immunoSEQ multiplex PCR; the TCRdb copy retains only in-frame clones and omits some. The repertoire holds some 390,000 clones, with 85% to 90% as singletons. The sample originates from a study of blood T cell repertoires in COVID-19. From germline, CDR1 is MDHEN and CDR2 SYDVKM. This CDR3 contains 21 residues. Trimming at V came to 7 bases and at J to 0 bases, leaving 19 bases not matched to a gene. This TCR was recovered from a man aged 25 to 40 who had recovered from COVID-19. J is TRBJ2-4 and V is TRBV28; 12 bases align to TRBD2. Material: PBMCs or T cells enriched from blood (not recorded which). The CDR3 region has the DNA TGTGCCAGCACTCCACAGGGTCTAGCGGGAGGGCCCTCAGAAGCCAAAAACATTCAGTACTTC. This sequence encodes CASTPQGLAGGPSEAKNIQYF.